One sample yielded the 14 T cell receptor beta chains listed below, sequenced in a study of CD8+CD57+ T cells in acquired aplastic anemia. The template for TCR beta VDJ and CDR3 sequence profiling was genomic DNA. Each CDR3 protein gets one entry after TCRdb re-called the reads with MiXCR. The sample includes fewer than 200,000 distinct CDR3 sequences, roughly 48% of them seen just once. The sample consisted of sorted CD4+, CD8+, or CD8+CD57+ T cells (not recorded which) from PBMCs. These receptors all stem from a human donor in good health.

This clonotype was counted many times. This chain joins TRBV19 and TRBJ1-4; TRBD1 is a possible D gene (6 bases). Between the trimmed V and J ends, which lost 9 bases and 6 bases, there was a span of 17 bases. Germline V gene data show CDR1 as LNHDA and CDR2 as SQIVND (reference sequence). The CDR3 runs to 14 residues. The CDR3 loop is CASRYTGIDEKLFF. The CDR3 DNA reads TGTGCCAGCAGATATACAGGGATCGATGAAAAACTGTTTTTT. The full variable domain, with the rest looked up from reference TRBV19 and TRBJ1-4, is DGGITQSPKYLFRKEGQNVTLSCEQNLNHDAMYWYRQDPGQGLRLIYYSQIVNDFQKGDIAEGYSVSREKKESFPLTVTSAQKNPTAFYLCASRYTGIDEKLFFGSGTQLSVL.

This clonotype was seen a handful of times. The gene calls are TRBV6-6 and TRBJ1-1; D ambiguous. Germline V gene lookup returns CDR1 MNHNY and CDR2 SVGAGI (reference sequence). V lost 2 bases, J lost 6 bases, and 16 bases lay in between. This CDR3 has 15 amino acids. As DNA, the CDR3 is TGTGCCAGCAGTTACCCCAACAGACGAACATCTGAAGCTTTCTTT. Translating gives CASSYPNRRTSEAFF.

This chain links TRBV30 with TRBJ1-5; D is perhaps TRBD1 (5 bases). The CDR3 is made up of 16 amino acids. V lost 0 bases and J 2 bases, leaving 14 bases between the germline ends. Germline V lookup: CDR1 GTSNPN, CDR2 SVGIG (reference sequence). This CDR3 reads CAWSVSGGAGNQPQHF. CDR3 DNA sequence: TGTGCCTGGAGTGTATCTGGTGGGGCCGGCAATCAGCCCCAGCATTTT.

In its sample, this clonotype was seen a few times. The chain recombines TRBV14 with TRBJ2-7; D gene uncertain. V was clipped by 5 bases and J by 0 bases, with 14 bases between them. CDR1 is SGHDN and CDR2 is FVKESK in the germline V gene. The CDR3 has 15 amino acids. The CDR3 sequence: CASSVDASSSYEQYF. The CDR3 region has the DNA TGTGCCAGCAGCGTCGACGCATCTAGCTCCTACGAGCAGTACTTC. Full variable domain (outside the CDR3, taken from reference TRBV14 and TRBJ2-7): EAGVTQFPSHSVIEKGQTVTLRCDPISGHDNLYWYRRVMGKEIKFLLHFVKESKQDESGMPNNRFLAERTGGTYSTLKVQPAELEDSGVYFCASSVDASSSYEQYFGPGTRLTVT.

This clonotype was observed at least ten times. J is TRBJ2-3 and V is TRBV11-2; D gene uncertain. This CDR3 region has 13 residues. The germline V gene has CDR1 SGHAT and CDR2 FQNNGV. Trimming stripped 3 bases from V and 2 bases from J, with 6 bases between. CDR3 DNA sequence: TGTGCCAGCAGCTTGGGCTACACAGATACGCAGTATTTT. Its protein product is CASSLGYTDTQYF.

This clonotype was seen many times. The genes are TRBV20-1 and TRBJ2-5; 11 bases are a match to TRBD2. Unmatched junction bases numbered 23, after V lost 5 bases and J lost 3 bases. Per germline, CDR1 DFQATT and CDR2 SNEGSKA (reference sequence). The CDR3 totals 20 residues. CDR3 nucleotides: TGCAGTGCTGGGGACCTCGGACTAGCGGGCCTCCGATCCTCCAAAGAGACCCAGTACTTC. It specifies CSAGDLGLAGLRSSKETQYF.

This clonotype occurred a few times. The chain combines TRBV10-3 with TRBJ1-4, with TRBD1 identical over 7 bases. The V gene end was trimmed by 3 bases and the J gene end by 7 bases; junction bases not matched to a gene: 5. The CDR3 consists of 14 residues. From germline, CDR1 is ENHRY and CDR2 SYGVKD. This chain's CDR3 is CAISDPGGVEKLFF. The CDR3 DNA reads as TGTGCCATCAGTGATCCAGGGGGTGTTGAAAAACTGTTTTTT.

This clonotype showed up many times. The rearrangement joins TRBV6-5 to TRBJ1-5; D possibly corresponds to TRBD1 (5 bases). The germline V gene has CDR1 MNHEY and CDR2 SVGAGI. The germline V and J ends were trimmed by 2 bases and 2 bases, with 10 bases remaining between them. This CDR3 is 15 amino acids long. The CDR3, as DNA: TGTGCCAGCAGTTACGGGGGGATGGGCAATCAGCCCCAGCATTTT. Translating gives CASSYGGMGNQPQHF.

The CDR3: CASSQADTQYF. The CDR3 DNA is TGTGCCAGCAGTCAGGCAGATACGCAGTATTTT. The V and J genes are TRBV25-1 and TRBJ2-3, with D hard to call. The germline V and J ends were trimmed by 5 bases and 4 bases, with 4 bases remaining between them. The CDR3 is 11 residues long. Germline CDR1 MGHDK, CDR2 SYGVNS.

The chain employs TRBV10-3 and TRBJ2-2; D might be TRBD2 (6 bases). The V gene's germline CDR1 is ENHRY and CDR2 SYGVKD. V lost 9 bases to trimming and J lost 4 bases, with 12 bases between them. The CDR3 totals 13 residues. CDR3 amino acids: CAMAGLSTGELFF. As DNA, the CDR3 is TGTGCCATGGCGGGGTTGAGCACCGGGGAGCTGTTTTTT.

This clonotype has a count of ten or more. This chain uses TRBV7-2 with TRBJ2-1; 7 bases match TRBD1. V trimming: 5 bases; J trimming: 3 bases; junction bases outside the gene matches: 7. The CDR3 runs to 15 residues. Germline V gene data show CDR1 as SGHTA and CDR2 as FQGNSA. For the CDR3, the DNA is TGTGCCAGCAGCAAAAGCAGGGGGTACTACAATGAGCAGTTCTTC. Encoded protein: CASSKSRGYYNEQFF.

At least ten counts were recorded for this clonotype. The chain is built from TRBV10-2 and TRBJ2-3; TRBD2 agrees at 8 bases. The trim removed 7 bases at V and 1 base at J, leaving 7 bases unmatched. Germline V lookup: CDR1 WSHSY, CDR2 SAAADI. The length of the CDR3 is 15 residues. For the CDR3, the DNA is TGCGCCAGCACCCAGACGGGGGGGGGCACAGATACGCAGTATTTT. This translates into CASTQTGGGTDTQYF.

The chain joins TRBV19 to TRBJ1-6; TRBD1 aligns across 7 bases. Germline CDR1 reads LNHDA; CDR2 reads SQIVND (reference sequence). V lost 5 bases, J lost 9 bases, and 7 bases stayed unmatched. CDR3 size: 14 residues. The CDR3 is CASSFQGDRSPLHF. Here the CDR3 DNA reads TGTGCCAGTAGTTTCCAGGGGGACCGTTCACCCCTCCACTTT.

V gene TRBV12-3 or TRBV12-4 combines with J gene TRBJ2-2; D unresolved. The CDR3 runs 14 residues. V dropped 3 bases and J dropped 2 bases, with 7 bases sitting between them. In nucleotides, the CDR3 is TGTGCCAGCAGTTTTGGCGATAACACCGGGGAGCTGTTTTTT. Its protein product is CASSFGDNTGELFF.